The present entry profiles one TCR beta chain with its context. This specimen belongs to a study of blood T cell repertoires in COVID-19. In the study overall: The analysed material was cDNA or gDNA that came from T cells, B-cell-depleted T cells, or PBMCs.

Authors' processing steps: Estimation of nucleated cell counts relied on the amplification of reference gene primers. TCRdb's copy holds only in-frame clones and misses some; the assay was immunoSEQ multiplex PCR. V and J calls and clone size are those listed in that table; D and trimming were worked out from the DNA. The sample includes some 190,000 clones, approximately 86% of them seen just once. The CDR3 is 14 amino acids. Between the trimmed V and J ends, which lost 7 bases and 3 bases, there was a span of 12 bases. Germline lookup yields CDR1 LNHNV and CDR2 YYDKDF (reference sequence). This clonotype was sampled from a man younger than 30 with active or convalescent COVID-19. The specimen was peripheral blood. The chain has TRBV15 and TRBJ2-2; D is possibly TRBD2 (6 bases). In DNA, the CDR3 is TGTGCCACCACGGAGGGAGAGTACACCGGGGAGCTGTTTTTT. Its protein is CATTEGEYTGELFF.